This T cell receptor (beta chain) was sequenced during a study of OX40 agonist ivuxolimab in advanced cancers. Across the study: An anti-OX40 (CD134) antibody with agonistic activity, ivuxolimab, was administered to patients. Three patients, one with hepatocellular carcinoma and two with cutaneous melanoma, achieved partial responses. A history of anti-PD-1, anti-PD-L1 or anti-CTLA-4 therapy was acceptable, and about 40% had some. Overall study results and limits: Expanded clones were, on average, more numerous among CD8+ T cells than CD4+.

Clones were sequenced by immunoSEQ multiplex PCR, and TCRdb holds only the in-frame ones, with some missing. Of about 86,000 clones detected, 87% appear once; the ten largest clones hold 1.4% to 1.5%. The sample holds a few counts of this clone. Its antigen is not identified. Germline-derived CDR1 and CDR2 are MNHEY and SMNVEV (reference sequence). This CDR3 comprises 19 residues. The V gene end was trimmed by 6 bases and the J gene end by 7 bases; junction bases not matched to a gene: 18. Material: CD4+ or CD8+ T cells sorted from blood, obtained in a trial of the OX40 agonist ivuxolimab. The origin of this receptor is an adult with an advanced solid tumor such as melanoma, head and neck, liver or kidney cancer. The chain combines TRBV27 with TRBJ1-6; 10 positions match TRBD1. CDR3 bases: TGTGCCAGCAGCCGTAAGCTACCGGGACAGGGGACGTGGAATTCACCCCTCCACTTT. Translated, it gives CASSRKLPGQGTWNSPLHF.